The 22 T cell receptor beta chains below come from one sample, sequenced in a study of Tregs in tolerant kidney transplant recipients. Produced via immunoSEQ multiplex PCR; TCRdb's table is partial and in-frame only. Among roughly 69,000 clones listed, around nine tenths were seen once. Sequencing used CD4+ T cells from blood, obtained before the transplant. The origin of the receptors is a human donor who received a combined kidney and bone marrow transplant.

As for this clone: Other DNA sequences of this sample code for an identical CDR3. CDR3 sequence (DNA): TGTGCCAGCAGAGGGACTAGCGGGGCTTACAATGAGCAGTTCTTC. Its translation: CASRGTSGAYNEQFF. V usage is TRBV2 and J usage is TRBJ2-1, with 13 bases that match TRBD2. After removal of 6 bases from V and 4 bases from J, the junction contained 3 bases not matched to a gene. CDR1 is SNHLY, CDR2 FYNNEI, per germline. This CDR3 region has 15 residues.

The CDR3, as DNA: TGTGCCAGCAGTAGGGACCTAGCGGGAGGCGAGCAGTACTTC. Its translation is CASSRDLAGGEQYF. This chain joins TRBV2 and TRBJ2-7, with TRBD2 matching 11 bases. Per germline, CDR1 SNHLY and CDR2 FYNNEI. The CDR3 runs to 14 residues. V lost 5 bases, J lost 6 bases, and 6 bases stayed unmatched.

J is TRBJ2-2 and V is TRBV18; 11 bases map to TRBD2. V lost 3 bases, J lost 6 bases, and 6 bases stayed unmatched. This CDR3 contains 16 residues. Germline V gene data show CDR1 as KGHSH and CDR2 as LQKENI. The CDR3 is CASSPNSGRASGELFF. In DNA, the CDR3 is TGTGCCAGCTCACCCAATAGCGGGAGGGCCTCCGGGGAGCTGTTTTTT.

V and J are TRBV30 and TRBJ2-2; 9 positions agree with TRBD2. The germline gives CDR1 GTSNPN, CDR2 SVGIG (reference sequence). This CDR3 region has 15 residues. Trimming removed 5 bases from V and 6 bases from J; junction bases left unmatched: 10. The CDR3 sequence is CAWSSSGTMAGELFF. The CDR3 nucleotides are TGTGCCTGGTCCTCTAGCGGGACGATGGCCGGGGAGCTGTTTTTT.

The J gene is TRBJ2-1, the V gene TRBV28; 7 bases are shared with TRBD1. Germline assignment: CDR1 MDHEN and CDR2 SYDVKM. The CDR3 has 14 amino acids. V dropped 5 bases and J dropped 4; count of bases not matched to a gene: 5. In nucleotides, the CDR3 is TGTGCCAGCAGTAAAGACAGGGAATACAATGAGCAGTTCTTC. This codes for CASSKDREYNEQFF.

CDR3: CASSFGTYNREQFF. CDR3 coding DNA: TGTGCCAGCAGCTTCGGGACATATAATCGTGAGCAGTTCTTC. The chain links TRBV11-2 to TRBJ2-1; possible D gene TRBD1, 6 bases. This CDR3 has 14 amino acids. Germline V gene lookup returns CDR1 SGHAT and CDR2 FQNNGV. Trimming took off 3 bases at V and 9 bases at J, with 15 bases between the two ends.

This clone was observed a handful of times. CDR3 bases: TGTGCCAGTAGTGTCACATCCGAAGCTTTCTTT. Translation: CASSVTSEAFF. The chain combines TRBV19 with TRBJ1-1; D is undetermined. This CDR3 has 11 residues. The V end lost 5 bases, the J end lost 8 bases, and 9 bases lay between the germline ends. Germline lookup yields CDR1 LNHDA and CDR2 SQIVND (reference sequence).

Here the CDR3 DNA reads TGTGCCAGCAGCCATGATCTCAGGACGGGGACCTACGAGCAGTACTTC. Translated, it gives CASSHDLRTGTYEQYF. The chain is built from TRBV14 and TRBJ2-7; TRBD2 might be the D (5 bases). Germline assignment: CDR1 SGHDN and CDR2 FVKESK. Trimming took off 3 bases at V and 2 bases at J, with 17 bases between the two ends. This CDR3 spans 16 amino acids.

V is TRBV13 and J is TRBJ2-7; 7 bases agree with TRBD1. The germline gives CDR1 PRHDT, CDR2 FYEKMQ (reference sequence). The CDR3 loop spans 14 amino acids. V shed 3 bases, J shed 8 bases, and the junction held 10 bases outside the gene matches. CDR3 sequence reads: CASSFRTGDLKQYF. The CDR3 coding sequence is TGTGCCAGCAGCTTTAGGACAGGCGACCTAAAGCAGTACTTC.

V gene TRBV11-2 combines with J gene TRBJ2-5, with TRBD2 identical over 14 bases. The CDR3 runs to 17 residues. Germline values: CDR1 SGHAT, CDR2 FQNNGV. Trimming took 5 bases from V and 6 from J; bases not matched to a gene: 11. The CDR3: CASSGGTSGRGWKTQYF. DNA of the CDR3: TGTGCCAGCAGCGGCGGGACTAGCGGGAGAGGTTGGAAGACCCAGTACTTC.

The chain carries TRBV30 and TRBJ1-5; TRBD1 matches at 8 bases. Germline-derived CDR1 and CDR2 are GTSNPN and SVGIG (reference sequence). V lost 5 bases, J lost 6 bases, and 6 bases stayed unmatched. The CDR3 runs to 13 residues. The CDR3 loop is CAWDGQGGQPQHF. DNA of the CDR3: TGTGCCTGGGATGGACAGGGAGGTCAGCCCCAGCATTTT.

The rearrangement links TRBV5-4 to TRBJ2-1; the match to TRBD2 covers 14 bases. V shed 2 bases, J shed 8 bases, and the junction held 15 bases outside the gene matches. There are 19 residues in the CDR3. Looked up from germline, CDR1 is SGHNT and CDR2 is YYREEE (reference sequence). The CDR3 sequence is CASSFVDPGLAGVGDEQFF. The CDR3 DNA reads TGTGCCAGCAGCTTTGTAGATCCGGGACTAGCGGGAGTTGGGGATGAGCAGTTCTTC.

The chain joins TRBV19 to TRBJ2-3; 14 positions agree with TRBD2. Germline CDR1 reads LNHDA; CDR2 reads SQIVND (reference sequence). V lost 5 bases to trimming and J lost 1 base; unmatched junction nucleotides: 5. This CDR3 has 17 residues. The DNA of the CDR3 is TGTGCCAGTAGTCCTGGACTAGCGGGAGGTGGCACAGATACGCAGTATTTT. Translation gives CASSPGLAGGGTDTQYF.

The rearrangement uses TRBV7-5 and TRBJ2-1; TRBD2 reflects the table's D call only, with no check against the DNA. TRBV7-5 is tagged as a pseudogene. The CDR3 sequence is 13 residues long. The CDR3, as DNA: TGTGTCAGAAGCGACCGGGGAAACAATGAGCAGTTCTTC. Translated: CVRSDRGNNEQFF.

The chain couples TRBV7-2 to TRBJ2-7, with TRBD1 matching 7 bases. Germline trimming cut 6 bases from V and 5 bases from J; bases unmatched to any gene: 19. The CDR3 loop spans 17 amino acids. Germline assignment: CDR1 SGHTA and CDR2 FQGNSA. The DNA of the CDR3 is TGTGCCAGCAGTCCTGGAACAGGGGCGCGTCTTGGCCACGAGCAGTACTTC. It specifies CASSPGTGARLGHEQYF.

The sample holds a few counts of this clone. This chain links TRBV5-1 with TRBJ2-4, with D tentatively TRBD2 (7 bases). From germline, CDR1 is SGHRS and CDR2 YFSETQ. This CDR3 has 17 amino acids. V dropped 0 bases and J dropped 3 bases, with 16 bases sitting between them. In nucleotides, the CDR3 is TGCGCCAGCAGCTTGGACCCCGGGGGGCTGATCAAAAACATTCAGTACTTC. Translation: CASSLDPGGLIKNIQYF.

The rearrangement links TRBV5-1 to TRBJ2-1; tentatively, D is TRBD2 (6 bases). The germline V and J ends were trimmed by 2 bases and 9 bases, with 9 bases remaining between them. The CDR3 contains 12 residues. CDR1 is SGHRS and CDR2 is YFSETQ in the germline V gene. CDR3 coding DNA: TGCGCCAGCAGCTTCGGAGGGATTGAGCAGTTCTTC. Translated: CASSFGGIEQFF.

The rearrangement links TRBV2 to TRBJ1-5; no reliable D call. The V end lost 3 bases, the J end lost 7 bases, and 13 bases lay between the germline ends. Germline lookup yields CDR1 SNHLY and CDR2 FYNNEI. The CDR3 extends over 14 amino acids. CDR3 nucleotide sequence: TGTGCCAGCAGTGAGGGGAGCCGGGAACAGCCCCAGCATTTT. The encoded protein is CASSEGSREQPQHF.

The chain is built from TRBV5-4 and TRBJ2-7; 9 nucleotides line up with TRBD2. This CDR3 contains 15 residues. The germline V gene has CDR1 SGHNT and CDR2 YYREEE (reference sequence). Trimming removed 1 base from V and 6 bases from J; junction bases left unmatched: 8. CDR3 region: CASSLRAGGPSEQYF. DNA for the CDR3: TGTGCCAGCAGCTTGCGTGCGGGAGGGCCCTCCGAGCAGTACTTC.

The chain has TRBV9 and TRBJ2-1, with a weak D call TRBD1 (6 bases). Germline lookup yields CDR1 SGDLS and CDR2 YYNGEE. The CDR3 consists of 17 residues. Trimming pared 0 bases from V and 5 bases from J, leaving 18 bases between. CDR3 DNA: TGTGCCAGCAGCGTAGCGGCCGCACAGGGTTTCCACAATGAGCAGTTCTTC. Encoded protein: CASSVAAAQGFHNEQFF.

The chain joins TRBV2 to TRBJ2-1, with D possibly matching TRBD2 (7 bases). The germline V and J ends were trimmed by 7 bases and 6 bases, with 19 bases remaining between them. The germline V gene encodes CDR1 SNHLY and CDR2 FYNNEI. CDR3 length: 15 residues. The CDR3 sequence: CASKGGTGDFNEQFF. The CDR3 nucleotides are TGTGCCAGCAAGGGGGGGACGGGAGATTTCAATGAGCAGTTCTTC.

The rearrangement links TRBV5-1 to TRBJ2-7; TRBD2 matches 12 bases. This CDR3 has 17 residues. The junction had 9 bases not matched to a gene; V was cut back by 2 bases and J by 3 bases. The germline gives CDR1 SGHRS, CDR2 YFSETQ. The CDR3 reads CASSLLAGGPKDYEQYF. The CDR3 bases are TGCGCCAGCAGCTTACTAGCGGGAGGTCCCAAGGACTACGAGCAGTACTTC.